This T cell receptor beta chain stems from a study of cytomegalovirus exposure and HLA in healthy donors. Across the whole study: Of all 400 or so donors who were genotyped, 81% belonged to the Caucasian-associated ancestry cluster.

The length of the CDR3 is 14 residues. Trimming took 8 bases from V and 5 from J, leaving 13 bases between them. Germline V gene lookup returns CDR1 MNHNY and CDR2 SVGAGI (reference sequence). Donors likely had unrecorded immune exposures despite being nominally healthy when sampled. The study ran its PCR with 60 Vbeta and 13 Jbeta primers. TCRdb keeps only in-frame clones here, not all; method: immunoSEQ multiplex PCR. The sample has 150,000 to 200,000 clones, about 77% seen once. Notes on the study in general: Several of the most significant clusters appeared linked to common viral pathogens, based on a later analysis.

Turning to this clone: No antigen is known for it.

V gene TRBV6-6 combines with J gene TRBJ1-6; D not resolved. The sample consisted of PBMCs. The receptor was isolated from a male donor in good health and CMV-seropositive. The CDR3 spells CASGPGRDNSPLHF. In nucleotides, the CDR3 is TGTGCCAGCGGTCCGGGAAGGGATAATTCACCCCTCCACTTT.